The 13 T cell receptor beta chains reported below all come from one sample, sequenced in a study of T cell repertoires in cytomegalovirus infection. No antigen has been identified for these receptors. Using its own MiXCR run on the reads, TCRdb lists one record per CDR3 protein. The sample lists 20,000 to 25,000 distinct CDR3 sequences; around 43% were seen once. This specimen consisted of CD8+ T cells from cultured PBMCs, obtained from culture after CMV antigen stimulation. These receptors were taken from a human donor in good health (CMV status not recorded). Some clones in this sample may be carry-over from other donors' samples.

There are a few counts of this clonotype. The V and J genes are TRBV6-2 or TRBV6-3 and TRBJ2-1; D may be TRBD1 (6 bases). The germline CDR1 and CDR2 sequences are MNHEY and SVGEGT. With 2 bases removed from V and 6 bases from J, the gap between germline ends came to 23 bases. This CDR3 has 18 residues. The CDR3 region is CASSYPLRVTKGGNEQFF. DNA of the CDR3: TGTGCCAGCAGTTACCCGCTCCGGGTCACAAAAGGGGGCAATGAGCAGTTCTTC.

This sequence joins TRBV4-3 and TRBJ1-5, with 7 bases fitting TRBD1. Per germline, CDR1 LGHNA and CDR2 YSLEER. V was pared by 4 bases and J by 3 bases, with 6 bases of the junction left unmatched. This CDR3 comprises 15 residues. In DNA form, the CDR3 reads TGCGCCAGCAGCCTCACGACAGGGATCAATCAGCCCCAGCATTTT. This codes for CASSLTTGINQPQHF.

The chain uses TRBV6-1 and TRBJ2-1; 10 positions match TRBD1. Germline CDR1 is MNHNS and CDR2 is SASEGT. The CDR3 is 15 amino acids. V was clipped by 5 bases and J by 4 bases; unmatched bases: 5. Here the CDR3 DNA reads TGTGCCAGCAGTCCCGGGACAGGGGAATACAATGAGCAGTTCTTC. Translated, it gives CASSPGTGEYNEQFF.

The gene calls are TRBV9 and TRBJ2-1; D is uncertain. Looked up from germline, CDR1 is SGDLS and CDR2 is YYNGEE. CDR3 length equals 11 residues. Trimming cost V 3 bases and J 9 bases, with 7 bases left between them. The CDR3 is CASSGASEQFF. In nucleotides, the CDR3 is TGTGCCAGCAGCGGAGCTAGTGAGCAGTTCTTC.

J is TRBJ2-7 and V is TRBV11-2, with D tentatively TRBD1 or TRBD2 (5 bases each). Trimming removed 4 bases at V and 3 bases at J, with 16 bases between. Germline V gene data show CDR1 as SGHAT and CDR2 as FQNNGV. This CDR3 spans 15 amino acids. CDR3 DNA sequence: TGTGCCAGCAGCTCTCTCGGGACGACCCTCTACGAGCAGTACTTC. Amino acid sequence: CASSSLGTTLYEQYF.

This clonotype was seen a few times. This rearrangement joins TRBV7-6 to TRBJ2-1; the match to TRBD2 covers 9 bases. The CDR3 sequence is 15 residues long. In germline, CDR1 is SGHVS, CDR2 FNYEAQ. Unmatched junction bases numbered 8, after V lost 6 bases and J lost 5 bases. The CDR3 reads CASRILAGFNNEQFF. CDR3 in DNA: TGTGCCAGCAGGATCCTAGCGGGGTTTAACAATGAGCAGTTCTTC.

This CDR3 reads CASSGQMNTEAFF. In DNA form, the CDR3 reads TGTGCCAGCAGCGGACAGATGAACACTGAAGCTTTCTTT. This chain links TRBV6-2 or TRBV6-3 with TRBJ1-1, with D tentatively TRBD1 (6 bases). CDR3 length equals 13 residues. CDR1 is MNHEY and CDR2 is SVGEGT in the germline V gene. Trimming pared 6 bases from V and 0 bases from J, leaving 8 bases between.

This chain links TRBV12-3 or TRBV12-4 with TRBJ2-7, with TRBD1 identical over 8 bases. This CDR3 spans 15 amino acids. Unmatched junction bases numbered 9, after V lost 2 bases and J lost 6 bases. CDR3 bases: TGTGCCAGCAGTTTAAGGCAGGGGGCATTAAGCGAGCAGTACTTC. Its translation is CASSLRQGALSEQYF.

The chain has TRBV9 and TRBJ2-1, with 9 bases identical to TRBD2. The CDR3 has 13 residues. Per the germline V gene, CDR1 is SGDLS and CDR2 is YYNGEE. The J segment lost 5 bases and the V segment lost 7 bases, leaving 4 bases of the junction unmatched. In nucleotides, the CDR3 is TGTGCCAGCCGCGGGGGGGGAAACAATGAGCAGTTCTTC. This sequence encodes CASRGGGNNEQFF.

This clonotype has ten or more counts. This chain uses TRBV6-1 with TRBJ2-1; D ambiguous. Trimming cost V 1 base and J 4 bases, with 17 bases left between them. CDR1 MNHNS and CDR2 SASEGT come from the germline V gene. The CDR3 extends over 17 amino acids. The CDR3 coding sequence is TGTGCCAGCAGTGAAGGTGGGGTCCCCCGTATTTACAATGAGCAGTTCTTC. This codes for CASSEGGVPRIYNEQFF.

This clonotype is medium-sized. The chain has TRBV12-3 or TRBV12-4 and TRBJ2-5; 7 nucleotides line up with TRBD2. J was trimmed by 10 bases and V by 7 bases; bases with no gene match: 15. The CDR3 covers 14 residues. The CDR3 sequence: CASTHSAPGEGQYF. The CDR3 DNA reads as TGTGCCAGCACCCACTCCGCCCCGGGGGAGGGCCAGTACTTC.

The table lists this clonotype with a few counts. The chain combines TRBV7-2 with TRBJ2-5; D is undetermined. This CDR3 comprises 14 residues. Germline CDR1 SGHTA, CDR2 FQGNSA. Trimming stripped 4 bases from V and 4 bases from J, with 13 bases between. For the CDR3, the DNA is TGTGCCAGCAGCTCTGGACCGGGTGGAGAGACCCAGTACTTC. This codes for CASSSGPGGETQYF.

The DNA for the CDR3 is TGCAGTGCTGTGAACAGGGGGATGGCGACTGAAGCTTTCTTT. It yields the protein CSAVNRGMATEAFF. The chain couples TRBV20-1 to TRBJ1-1, with 8 bases that match TRBD1. There are 14 residues in the CDR3. The trim removed 5 bases at V and 5 bases at J, leaving 10 bases unmatched. Germline V CDR1 and CDR2: DFQATT, SNEGSKA (reference sequence).